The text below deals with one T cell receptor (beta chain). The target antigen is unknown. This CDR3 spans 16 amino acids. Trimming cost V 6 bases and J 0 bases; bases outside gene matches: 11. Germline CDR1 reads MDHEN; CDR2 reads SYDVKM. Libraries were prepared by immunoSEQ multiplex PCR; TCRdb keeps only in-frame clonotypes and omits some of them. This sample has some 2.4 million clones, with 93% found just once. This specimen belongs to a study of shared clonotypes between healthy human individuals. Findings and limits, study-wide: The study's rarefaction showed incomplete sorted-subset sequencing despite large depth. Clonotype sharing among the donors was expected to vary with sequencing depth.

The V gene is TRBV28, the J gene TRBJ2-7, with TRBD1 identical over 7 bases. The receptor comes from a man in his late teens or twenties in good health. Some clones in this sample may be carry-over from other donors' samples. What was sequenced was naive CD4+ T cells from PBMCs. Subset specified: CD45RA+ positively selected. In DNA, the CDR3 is TGTGCCAGCAGGTCAACCGGGACAGCGAACTCCTACGAGCAGTACTTC. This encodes CASRSTGTANSYEQYF.